The rows below give T cell receptor beta chains drawn from one sample of a study of blood T cell repertoires in COVID-19. Libraries were prepared by immunoSEQ multiplex PCR; TCRdb keeps only in-frame clonotypes and omits some of them. The profile shows approximately 300,000 clones, about nine tenths of them singletons. Sequencing was done on a sample of peripheral blood. Receptor source: a woman in her 30s with COVID-19, enrolled during active disease. Each CDR3 is given with its conserved first and last residue. A D gene is named only where the DNA matches it firmly. Size is stated for part of the rows, as once, few or many counts, or as a class when the clone is expanded.

V,size,D,J,CDR3,DNA
TRBV19,NA,NA,TRBJ1-4,CASSIVVPQVTNEKLFF,TGTGCCAGTAGTATAGTCGTACCACAAGTTACTAATGAAAAACTGTTTTTT
TRBV15,NA,NA,TRBJ2-1,CATSRDPLGGGRYNEQFF,TGTGCCACCAGCAGAGATCCCTTAGGTGGGGGCCGCTACAATGAGCAGTTCTTC
TRBV2,NA,NA,TRBJ1-6,CASSLGDTGYF,TGTGCCAGCAGCCTCGGGGACACCGGATACTTT
TRBV7-9,NA,NA,TRBJ2-1,CASRPGLPYNEQFF,TGTGCCAGCAGGCCGGGACTCCCTTACAATGAGCAGTTCTTC
TRBV6-5,NA,NA,TRBJ1-1,CASSYEGGNTEAFF,TGTGCCAGCAGTTACGAGGGAGGGAACACTGAAGCTTTCTTT
TRBV3-1/TRBV3-2,NA,NA,TRBJ2-3,CASSQKLGFSDTQYF,TGTGCCAGCAGCCAAAAACTCGGGTTTTCAGATACGCAGTATTTT
TRBV4-2,few,NA,TRBJ1-2,CASSQPGFAYGYTF,TGTGCCAGCAGCCAACCAGGCTTCGCCTATGGCTACACCTTC
TRBV13,NA,TRBD1,TRBJ1-2,CASSSRGGDGYTF,TGTGCCAGCAGCTCACGAGGGGGCGACGGCTACACCTTC
TRBV18,NA,NA,TRBJ2-1,CASSPLGVNNEQFF,TGTGCCAGCTCACCGTTAGGGGTGAACAATGAGCAGTTCTTC
TRBV27,NA,NA,TRBJ1-6,CASSLYGGNSPLHF,TGTGCCAGCAGTTTATATGGGGGCAATTCACCCCTCCACTTT
TRBV11-3,once,TRBD1,TRBJ2-2,CASSSRTGRNTGELFF,TGTGCCAGCAGCTCTCGGACAGGGAGGAACACCGGGGAGCTGTTTTTT
TRBV30,once,TRBD2,TRBJ2-1,CAWSVLKILAGGMYNEQFF,TGTGCCTGGAGTGTATTAAAAATTCTAGCGGGGGGGATGTACAATGAGCAGTTCTTC
TRBV5-4,NA,NA,TRBJ1-1,CASSLAGDWTEAFF,TGTGCCAGCAGCTTGGCCGGGGATTGGACTGAAGCTTTCTTT
TRBV10-3,NA,TRBD1,TRBJ1-1,CAISQGQRDTEAFF,TGTGCCATCAGCCAGGGACAGAGAGACACTGAAGCTTTCTTT
TRBV30,NA,TRBD1,TRBJ1-5,CAWNIDRGQPQHF,TGTGCCTGGAACATAGACAGGGGTCAGCCCCAGCATTTT
TRBV6-5,NA,NA,TRBJ2-2,CATQRLPTGELFF,TGTGCCACCCAGCGGCTCCCCACCGGGGAGCTGTTTTTT
TRBV10-1,NA,TRBD1,TRBJ2-1,CASSESGQGLNEQFF,TGCGCCAGCAGTGAGTCGGGACAGGGGTTGAATGAGCAGTTCTTC